The clone carrying this T cell receptor beta chain came up many times. The antigen is unknown. iRepertoire HTBI primers and Arm-PCR of CDR3 regions built TCR beta libraries. TCRdb reprocessed the multiplex PCR reads via MiXCR and lists one record per CDR3 protein. Of 350,000 to 450,000 distinct CDR3 sequences in the sample, roughly 25% were seen once. The sample originates from a study of regulatory T cells in long-lasting Graves disease. Germline V gene sequence: CDR1 SQVTM, CDR2 ANQGSEA. The J segment lost 2 bases and the V segment lost 2 bases, leaving 12 bases of the junction unmatched. CDR3 length: 16 amino acids. Study-level results: The number of shared public clonotypes was higher in persistent patients (2,741) than new patients (966).

As for time point: persistent/refractory GD, antithyroid drugs over 5 years with positive TRAb. PBMC RNA was the source of the TCR library. The sequence derives from a woman between 40 and 55 years old with Graves disease. The chain recombines TRBV29-1 with TRBJ2-7, with TRBD2 matching 7 bases. This material consisted of peripheral blood mononuclear cells (PBMCs), taken when the disease was refractory, from a patient treated with antithyroid drugs. CDR3 nucleotides: TGCAGCGTTGAATCTCTGGCGGGGGAGGGAGCCTACGAGCAGTACTTC. Its translation: CSVESLAGEGAYEQYF.